The 20 T cell receptor beta chains below all came from one sample that was sequenced in a study of CD8+CD57+ T cells in acquired aplastic anemia. Genomic DNA was employed as the template in profiling TCR beta VDJ and CDR3. TCRdb re-derived calls from the reads in MiXCR, one entry per CDR3 protein. The data hold 150,000 to 200,000 distinct CDR3 sequences, with 64% observed a single time. Input material: sorted CD4+, CD8+, or CD8+CD57+ T cells (not recorded which) from PBMCs. All receptors come from a human donor with severe aplastic anemia or a healthy control (not recorded which).

In regard to this clonotype: The conserved final phenylalanine or tryptophan is absent from the CDR3, which likely points to a read error. The chain joins TRBV9 to TRBJ2-7; D assignment may be TRBD1 or TRBD2 (5 bases each). Per germline, CDR1 SGDLS and CDR2 YYNGEE. The CDR3 covers 12 residues. V was clipped by 0 bases and J by 6 bases, with 7 bases between them. In DNA, the CDR3 is TGTGCCAGCAGCGTAGGAGGGGCCGAGCAGTACTAC. The encoded protein is CASSVGGAEQYY.

V usage is TRBV19 and J usage is TRBJ1-5; D possibly corresponds to TRBD1 (6 bases). Deletions cut 3 bases from V and 6 bases from J, with 15 bases between. The length of the CDR3 is 15 residues. Germline V lookup: CDR1 LNHDA, CDR2 SQIVND (reference sequence). Here the CDR3 reads CASSMTRQEGQPQHF. The DNA of the CDR3 is TGTGCCAGTAGTATGACCCGACAGGAGGGTCAGCCCCAGCATTTT. Full variable domain (remainder filled in from reference TRBV19 and TRBJ1-5): DGGITQSPKYLFRKEGQNVTLSCEQNLNHDAMYWYRQDPGQGLRLIYYSQIVNDFQKGDIAEGYSVSREKKESFPLTVTSAQKNPTAFYLCASSMTRQEGQPQHFGDGTRLSIL.

This chain joins TRBV19 and TRBJ2-3; D remains unclear. V was pared by 7 bases and J by 1 base, with 9 bases between. The CDR3 sequence is 13 residues long. Germline V gene data show CDR1 as LNHDA and CDR2 as SQIVND (reference sequence). DNA for the CDR3: TGTGCCAGTAAGGATCGGGGCACAGATACGCAGTATTTT. It encodes CASKDRGTDTQYF.

This clonotype occurred many times. The chain uses TRBV5-1 and TRBJ2-3; D might be TRBD2 (6 bases). The V end was cut by 0 bases, the J end by 6 bases, with 11 bases between. Per germline, CDR1 SGHRS and CDR2 YFSETQ. The CDR3 has 14 amino acids. For the CDR3, the DNA is TGCGCCAGCAGCTTGGCGCAGGGACTTGATACGCAGTATTTT. Encoded protein: CASSLAQGLDTQYF.

The chain links TRBV6-1 to TRBJ2-5; D is ambiguous. This CDR3 has 15 amino acids. V lost 5 bases, J lost 0 bases, and 13 bases lay in between. Germline loops: CDR1 MNHNS, CDR2 SASEGT. The CDR3 is CASSYSNRYQETQYF. DNA for the CDR3: TGTGCCAGCAGTTACTCGAATAGGTACCAAGAGACCCAGTACTTC.

This clonotype was detected once. The V gene is TRBV7-9, the J gene TRBJ1-1; a possible D gene is TRBD1 (5 bases). V was cut by 3 bases and J by 1 base, with 15 bases left in between. The CDR3 sequence is 16 residues long. Germline V CDR1 and CDR2: SEHNR, FQNEAQ (reference sequence). The CDR3 coding sequence is TGTGCCAGCAGCTTTCCCCGACAGTCTTCGAACACTGAAGCTTTCTTT. Protein sequence: CASSFPRQSSNTEAFF.

This clonotype was counted ten times or more. The chain carries TRBV4-3 and TRBJ1-2, with D perhaps matching TRBD1 (6 bases). V dropped 0 bases and J dropped 2 bases, with 19 bases sitting between them. CDR1 is LGHNA, CDR2 YSLEER, per germline. The CDR3 spans 18 residues. This CDR3 reads CASSQDTPGEDVNYGYTF. Written as DNA, the CDR3 is TGCGCCAGCAGCCAAGATACTCCAGGGGAGGATGTAAACTATGGCTACACCTTC.

The chain couples TRBV14 to TRBJ2-5, with TRBD2 identical over 11 bases. The CDR3 spans 16 residues. Trimming removed 5 bases from V and 4 bases from J; junction bases left unmatched: 9. Per germline, CDR1 SGHDN and CDR2 FVKESK. CDR3 protein: CASSARLAGSGETQYF. Written as DNA, the CDR3 is TGTGCCAGCAGCGCACGACTAGCGGGGTCCGGAGAGACCCAGTACTTC.

The table lists this clonotype with a few counts. A single base separates this from a much larger clone, so it may be a read error. The chain uses TRBV6-5 and TRBJ2-7; 7 positions agree with TRBD2. V shed 5 bases, J shed 0 bases, and the junction held 7 bases outside the gene matches. The V gene's germline CDR1 is MNHEY and CDR2 SVGAGI. The CDR3 has 15 residues. The chain's CDR3 is CASSESGASSYEQYF. Here the CDR3 DNA reads TGTGCCAGCAGTGAGAGCGGGGCGAGCTCCTACGAGCAGTACTTC.

This chain connects TRBV6-5 to TRBJ2-1; possible D gene TRBD1, 6 bases. CDR1 MNHEY and CDR2 SVGAGI come from the germline V gene. The V end lost 4 bases, the J end lost 10 bases, and 17 bases lay between the germline ends. The CDR3 runs to 14 residues. The CDR3 is CASSFTRDNDEQFF. In DNA, the CDR3 is TGTGCCAGCAGTTTCACCCGGGACAATGACGAGCAGTTCTTC.

The chain uses TRBV7-8 and TRBJ2-1, with 7 bases that match TRBD1. The CDR3 spans 15 residues. Germline assignment: CDR1 SGHVS and CDR2 FQNEAQ. V was pared by 5 bases and J by 1 base, with 5 bases of the junction left unmatched. The CDR3 loop is CASSPRQGSYNEQFF. CDR3 nucleotide sequence: TGTGCCAGCAGCCCCCGACAGGGATCCTACAATGAGCAGTTCTTC.

The chain is built from TRBV12-3 or TRBV12-4 and TRBJ2-7; D assignment may be TRBD1 or TRBD2 (5 bases each). Trimming took 5 bases from V and 7 from J, leaving 12 bases between them. The length of the CDR3 is 12 residues. CDR3: CASSGTTGEQYF. In DNA form, the CDR3 reads TGTGCCAGCAGTGGGACGACGGGGGAGCAGTACTTC.

This clonotype was recorded many times. The chain couples TRBV2 to TRBJ2-5; D gene unclear. This CDR3 spans 14 amino acids. From germline, CDR1 is SNHLY and CDR2 FYNNEI. The V and J ends lost 3 bases and 1 base respectively, with 9 bases between them. The CDR3 loop is CASSDTVIQETQYF. The CDR3 DNA sequence: TGTGCCAGCAGTGATACAGTAATCCAAGAGACCCAGTACTTC.

The J gene is TRBJ2-5, the V gene TRBV19, with D perhaps TRBD1 or TRBD2 (6 bases each). Trimming removed 9 bases from V and 5 bases from J, with 13 bases in between. Germline V gene data show CDR1 as LNHDA and CDR2 as SQIVND (reference sequence). The CDR3 consists of 12 residues. CDR3 region: CASSGGGETQYF. The CDR3 DNA is TGTGCCAGCTCCGGGGGCGGGGAGACCCAGTACTTC.

The chain is built from TRBV7-9 and TRBJ1-1, with D unresolved. There are 11 residues in the CDR3. Germline-derived CDR1 and CDR2 are SEHNR and FQNEAQ (reference sequence). V lost 4 bases, J lost 6 bases, and 6 bases lay in between. The DNA for the CDR3 is TGTGCCAGCAGCTCGGTAGCTGAAGCTTTCTTT. Its translation is CASSSVAEAFF.

This clonotype was seen just once. The chain has TRBV5-1 and TRBJ1-3; D unresolved. Germline CDR1 and CDR2: SGHRS and YFSETQ. The CDR3 runs to 16 residues. Trimming cost V 0 bases and J 2 bases, with 12 bases left between them. CDR3 in amino acids: CASSLEGRPAGNTIYF. CDR3 DNA sequence: TGCGCCAGCAGCTTGGAGGGCAGACCCGCTGGAAACACCATATATTTT.

This clonotype was observed once. The V and J genes are TRBV7-2 and TRBJ2-7, with 10 bases matching TRBD1. Germline V gene sequence: CDR1 SGHTA, CDR2 FQGNSA. This CDR3 contains 16 residues. V lost 4 bases and J lost 3; bases outside the gene matches: 9. The CDR3 is CASSSRQGALYYEQYF. CDR3 sequence (DNA): TGTGCCAGCAGCTCTAGACAGGGGGCGCTTTACTACGAGCAGTACTTC.

This clonotype was counted only a few times. The chain uses TRBV20-1 and TRBJ2-7; TRBD2 is a possible D gene (6 bases). Germline V gives CDR1 DFQATT, CDR2 SNEGSKA (reference sequence). V was cut by 0 bases and J by 1 base, with 13 bases left in between. This CDR3 has 15 residues. The CDR3 sequence: CSARDLAGGSYEQYF. CDR3 in DNA: TGCAGTGCTAGAGATCTGGCAGGAGGGTCCTACGAGCAGTACTTC.

The gene calls are TRBV19 and TRBJ1-1; D not resolved. The CDR3 is 11 residues long. With 6 bases removed from V and 8 bases from J, the gap between germline ends came to 10 bases. CDR1 and CDR2 from the germline V gene are LNHDA and SQIVND (reference sequence). CDR3 amino acids: CASRFKVEAFF. Written as DNA, the CDR3 is TGTGCCAGTAGATTCAAGGTAGAAGCTTTCTTT.

This chain uses TRBV25-1 with TRBJ2-7; the D gene is possibly TRBD1 (5 bases). CDR1 is MGHDK, CDR2 SYGVNS, per germline. V lost 4 bases and J 2 bases, leaving 12 bases between the germline ends. The CDR3 extends over 14 amino acids. The CDR3 reads CASSAQGLTYEQYF. CDR3 bases: TGTGCCAGCAGTGCTCAGGGATTAACCTACGAGCAGTACTTC.